The clone carrying this TCR beta chain was picked up a small number of times. Its specificity is not known. The data stem from a study of beta chain features in type 1 diabetes. The authors reverse transcribed all of the isolated RNA, so sequencing captured expressed TCRB transcripts. Using immunoSEQ multiplex PCR, the repertoire was profiled, and TCRdb retains in-frame clones only, with some absent. The table includes about 180,000 clones, roughly 8% detected once. Study-wide findings and caveats: In every one of the four CD4+ subsets, TCRB CDR3s were moderately but significantly shorter in Type 1 diabetes patients.

The sequence was collected from a woman aged 40-49 years with type 1 diabetes. The sequenced sample consisted of central memory CD4+ T cells from blood.

The CDR3 DNA follows: TGCGCCAGCAGTCCACGGACAGGGGGCTCTGGAAACACCATATATTTT. Its translation is CASSPRTGGSGNTIYF. V is TRBV5-1 and J is TRBJ1-3, with 10 nucleotides matching TRBD1. V was pared by 5 bases and J by 0 bases, with 5 bases of the junction left unmatched. CDR3 size: 16 residues. Germline V lookup: CDR1 SGHRS, CDR2 YFSETQ.